This TCR beta chain was profiled in a study of beta chain features in type 1 diabetes. General study findings and limits: It was among patients, rather than healthy donors, that naive, central memory and Treg TCRB repertoires appeared more similar. Patients and controls would be equally affected if PCR favored shorter templates.

The authors sorted CD4+ naive, central memory, regulatory and stem cell-like memory cells via CD45RO/CCR7/CD25/CD127/CD95/CD27. TCRB transcripts that were expressed got sequenced, as all of the isolated RNA had been reverse transcribed. An average about 3.8 million reads came from naive, central memory and regulatory T cell samples. Sequencing used immunoSEQ multiplex PCR; TCRdb keeps in-frame clones, though not all of them. The data contain some 150,000 clones, about 44% of them singletons. With regard to this clone: Its target is unknown.

Per the germline V gene, CDR1 is SGHTA and CDR2 is FQGNSA. CDR3 length: 18 amino acids. The V gene lost 7 bases and the J gene lost 0 bases, with 24 bases spanning the gap. Sequences were obtained from Tregs from blood. The chain couples TRBV7-2 to TRBJ1-1, with D tentatively TRBD1 (6 bases). The receptor comes from a man younger than 35 in good health. The CDR3 DNA is TGTGCCAGCATCCCGACGGGGGGGCGGCGTGGGATGAACACTGAAGCTTTCTTT. Translation: CASIPTGGRRGMNTEAFF.